This T cell receptor beta chain originates from a study of blood T cell repertoires in COVID-19 (dated by TCRdb to about 2020). At the level of the whole study: Samples from collaborators originated in the United States, Italy and Spain and spanned both the acute and convalescent phases of COVID-19. Where HLA class I and class II types were available, the types were taken from metadata supplied by the sample provider, not from assay-based typing. The repertoires were made available in a free public database intended to serve as a resource for research on the immune response to SARS-CoV-2. The dataset comprised deeply sampled blood TCRbeta repertoires from subjects exposed to, actively infected with, or recovered from COVID-19. The prospective study material was composed of cDNA or gDNA derived from T cells, B-cell-depleted T cells, or PBMCs. The sample metadata nearly always contained a de-identified subject ID, COVID-19 status, age in years and sex. Samples were obtained from the ongoing ImmuneRACE study (first 160 participants) and from over 1,000 subjects provided by 6 global collaborators.

The immunoSEQ Assay, a bias-controlled multiplex PCR, was used to amplify TCRbeta CDR3 regions from genomic DNA. The authors' pipeline ran thus. The number of nucleated cells in each sample was estimated from the amplification of reference gene primers within the assay. To quantify the absolute abundance of each unique TCRbeta CDR3 rearrangement, sequence reads were collapsed and filtered. For each sample, productive Simpson clonality was calculated as the square root of Simpson's diversity index over productive rearrangements. TCRdb provides this immuneACCESS table in a form limited to in-frame rearrangements. Some clones are lacking; in checked studies, under half of them reflect an unresolved V gene, and why the rest are absent is not known. V and J calls and clone size are given by that table; D and trimming were obtained from the DNA. The sample data list over 200,000 clones, and over 75% of these were observed just once. Approximately 3.7% of the sample comes from the top ten.

Participants in the prospective study were aged 18 to 89 years, lived in 20 to 25 United States geographic areas, and enrolled through a virtual design. In the prospective study, participants were assigned to cohorts based on the clinical history participants reported in a screening survey and a study questionnaire. Exposed participants had been in contact with someone with a PCR-confirmed or clinician-diagnosed COVID-19 case within 2 weeks of study entry. Each participant in the prospective study had whole blood, serum and a nasopharyngeal or oropharyngeal swab collected by mobile phlebotomists. Participants in the prospective study had the option to provide additional blood draws and questionnaires over a roughly two-month period. Before DNA extraction, blood samples from the prospective study were shipped at room temperature or frozen. On the study overall, not on this receptor specifically: How much clinical and demographic metadata was included differed by source and by participant, and the metadata was provided uncurated.

CDR1 and CDR2 are drawn from the germline V gene: MNHEY, SVGAGI. The germline ends are 19 bases apart after V is trimmed by 4 bases and J by 4 bases. The CDR3 runs 16 amino acids, cysteine and phenylalanine included. The retained sequence is limited to the CDR3, 48 bases, with the frame set at the first base. Remarks on this clone: There is no known antigen for this receptor. No per-base quality is available; no much larger clone lies one base away.

The TCR comes from a woman between 25 and 40 years old who had been exposed to COVID-19. Sequenced material: PBMCs or T cells enriched from blood (not recorded which). The V and J genes are TRBV6-5 and TRBJ1-1; the D gene remains uncertain. In nucleotides, the sequence is TGTGCCAGCAGTTTAGTGGTTGTTGGGGAGGTCACTGAAGCTTTCTTT. It translates to CASSLVVVGEVTEAFF.